This T cell receptor (beta chain) originates from a study of radiation and T cells in renal cell carcinoma. The time point here: baseline pretreatment blood. The treatment: 15 Gy SBRT to primary tumor, nephrectomy 4 weeks later. Clear cell pathology was present in this patient's renal cell carcinoma. The CDR3 length is 15 residues. Trimming removed 1 base from V and 4 bases from J; junction bases left unmatched: 5. CDR1 is MDHEN and CDR2 is SYDVKM in the germline V gene. Study-level findings and limits: In blood, top tumor clones expanded by 2 weeks, shrinking by 4. Without pretreatment biopsies, baseline tumor clonotype presence was undetermined.

Note on this clone: Its antigen is still unknown.

Measured with immunoSEQ multiplex PCR; TCRdb has only the in-frame clones, and not every one. The sample includes roughly 150,000 clones, 88% of them seen just once. The clonotype comes from a woman in her 70s with renal cell carcinoma. The sample here was blood, taken from a patient whose treatment included radiotherapy and nephrectomy. This rearrangement joins TRBV28 to TRBJ2-5; 8 nucleotides line up with TRBD1. CDR3 residues: CASSLSRGRRETQYF. For the CDR3, the DNA is TGTGCCAGCAGTTTATCCAGGGGGCGCCGAGAGACCCAGTACTTC.